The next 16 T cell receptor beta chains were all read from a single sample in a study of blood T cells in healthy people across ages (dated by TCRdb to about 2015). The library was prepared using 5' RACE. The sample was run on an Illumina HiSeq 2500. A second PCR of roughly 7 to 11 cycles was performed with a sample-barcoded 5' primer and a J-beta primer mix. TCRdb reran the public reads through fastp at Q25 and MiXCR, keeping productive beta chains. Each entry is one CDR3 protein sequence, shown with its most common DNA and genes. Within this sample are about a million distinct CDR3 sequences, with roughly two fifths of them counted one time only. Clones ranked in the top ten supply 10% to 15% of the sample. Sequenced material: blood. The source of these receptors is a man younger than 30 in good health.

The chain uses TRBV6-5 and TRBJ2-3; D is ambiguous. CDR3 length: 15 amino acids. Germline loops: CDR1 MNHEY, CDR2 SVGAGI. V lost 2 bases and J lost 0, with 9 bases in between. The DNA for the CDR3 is TGTGCCAGCAGTTACGAAGCCGCTAGCACAGATACGCAGTATTTT. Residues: CASSYEAASTDTQYF.

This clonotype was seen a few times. CDR3 sequence reads: CASSQDEGVNTGELFF. The CDR3 bases are TGTGCCAGCAGCCAAGACGAGGGGGTCAACACCGGGGAGCTGTTTTTT. The chain couples TRBV4-2 to TRBJ2-2; tentative D call: TRBD1 (6 bases). Germline CDR1 LGHNA, CDR2 YNFKEQ. V lost 0 bases and J 2 bases, leaving 10 bases between the germline ends. This CDR3 comprises 16 residues.

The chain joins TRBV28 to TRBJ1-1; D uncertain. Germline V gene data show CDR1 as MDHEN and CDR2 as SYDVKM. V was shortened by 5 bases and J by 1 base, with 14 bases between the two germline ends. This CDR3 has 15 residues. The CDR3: CASSPPPGRNTEAFF. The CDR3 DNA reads TGTGCCAGCAGTCCTCCCCCTGGGCGGAACACTGAAGCTTTCTTT.

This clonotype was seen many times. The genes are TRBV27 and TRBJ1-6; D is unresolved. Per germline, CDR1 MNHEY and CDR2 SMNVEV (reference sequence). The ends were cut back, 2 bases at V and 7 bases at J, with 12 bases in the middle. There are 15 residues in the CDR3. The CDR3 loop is CASSLRQSGNSPLHF. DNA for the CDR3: TGTGCCAGCAGTTTAAGGCAGAGCGGCAATTCACCCCTCCACTTT.

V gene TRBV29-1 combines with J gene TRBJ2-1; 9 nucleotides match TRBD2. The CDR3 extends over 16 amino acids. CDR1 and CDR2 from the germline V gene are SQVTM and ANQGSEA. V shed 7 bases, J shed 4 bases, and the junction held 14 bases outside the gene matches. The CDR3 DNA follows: TGCAGCGCTGCTCGGCTAGCGGGAAGAGTTTACAATGAGCAGTTCTTC. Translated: CSAARLAGRVYNEQFF.

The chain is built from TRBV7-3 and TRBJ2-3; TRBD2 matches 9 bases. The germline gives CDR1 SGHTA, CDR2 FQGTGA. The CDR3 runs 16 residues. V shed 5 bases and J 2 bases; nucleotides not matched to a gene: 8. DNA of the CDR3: TGTGCCAGCAGCAACCGCCTAGCGGGGAACACAGATACGCAGTATTTT. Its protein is CASSNRLAGNTDTQYF.

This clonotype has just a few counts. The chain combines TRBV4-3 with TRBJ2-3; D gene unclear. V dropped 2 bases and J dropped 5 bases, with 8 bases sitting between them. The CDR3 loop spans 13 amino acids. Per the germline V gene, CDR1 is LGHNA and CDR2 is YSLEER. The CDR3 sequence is CASSQRRQDTQYF. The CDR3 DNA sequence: TGCGCCAGCAGCCAAAGGCGGCAAGATACGCAGTATTTT.

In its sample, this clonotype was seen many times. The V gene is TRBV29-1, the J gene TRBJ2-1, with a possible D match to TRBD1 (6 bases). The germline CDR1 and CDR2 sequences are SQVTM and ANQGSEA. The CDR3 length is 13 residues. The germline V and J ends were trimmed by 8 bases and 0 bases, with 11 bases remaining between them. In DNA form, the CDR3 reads TGCAGCTCCCAGGACAGCTCCTACAATGAGCAGTTCTTC. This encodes CSSQDSSYNEQFF.

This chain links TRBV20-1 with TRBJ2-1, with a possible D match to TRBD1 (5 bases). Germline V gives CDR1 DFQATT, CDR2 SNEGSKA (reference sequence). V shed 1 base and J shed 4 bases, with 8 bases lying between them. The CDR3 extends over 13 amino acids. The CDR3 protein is CSARVDRYNEQFF. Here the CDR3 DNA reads TGCAGTGCTAGAGTAGACAGATACAATGAGCAGTTCTTC.

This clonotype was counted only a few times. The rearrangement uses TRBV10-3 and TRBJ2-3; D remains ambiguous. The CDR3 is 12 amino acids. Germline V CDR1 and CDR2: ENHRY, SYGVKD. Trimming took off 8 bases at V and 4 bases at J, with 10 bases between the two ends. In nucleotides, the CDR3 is TGTGCCATCGGCCTGAGGCCAGATACGCAGTATTTT. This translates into CAIGLRPDTQYF.

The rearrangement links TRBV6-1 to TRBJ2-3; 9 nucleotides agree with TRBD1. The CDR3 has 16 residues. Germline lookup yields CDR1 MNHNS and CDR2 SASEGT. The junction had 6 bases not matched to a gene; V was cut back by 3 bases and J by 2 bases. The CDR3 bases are TGTGCCAGCAGTGATGAGTGGACAGGGGCCACAGATACGCAGTATTTT. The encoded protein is CASSDEWTGATDTQYF.

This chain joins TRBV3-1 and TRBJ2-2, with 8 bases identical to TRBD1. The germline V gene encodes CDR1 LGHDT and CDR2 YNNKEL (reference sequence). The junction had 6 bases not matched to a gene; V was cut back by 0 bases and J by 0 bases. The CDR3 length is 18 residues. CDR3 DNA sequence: TGTGCCAGCAGCCAAGATCTAACAGGGGGTTCGAACACCGGGGAGCTGTTTTTT. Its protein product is CASSQDLTGGSNTGELFF.

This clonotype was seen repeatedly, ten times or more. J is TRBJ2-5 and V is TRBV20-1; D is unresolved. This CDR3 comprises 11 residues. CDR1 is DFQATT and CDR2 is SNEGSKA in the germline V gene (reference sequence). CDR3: CGSQHQETQYF. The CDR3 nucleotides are TGCGGTTCACAGCACCAAGAGACCCAGTACTTC.

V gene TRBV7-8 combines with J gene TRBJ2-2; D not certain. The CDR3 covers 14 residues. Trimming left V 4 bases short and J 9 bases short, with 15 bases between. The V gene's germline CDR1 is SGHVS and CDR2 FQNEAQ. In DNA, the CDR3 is TGTGCCAGCAGCTCGAGCTCTTCCGTGCGGGAGCTGTTTTTT. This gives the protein CASSSSSSVRELFF. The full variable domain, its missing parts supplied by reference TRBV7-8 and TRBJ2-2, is GAGVSQSPRYKVAKRGQDVALRCDPISGHVSLFWYQQALGQGPEFLTYFQNEAQLDKSGLPSDRFFAERPEGSVSTLKIQRTQQEDSAVYLCASSSSSSVRELFFGEGSRLTVL.

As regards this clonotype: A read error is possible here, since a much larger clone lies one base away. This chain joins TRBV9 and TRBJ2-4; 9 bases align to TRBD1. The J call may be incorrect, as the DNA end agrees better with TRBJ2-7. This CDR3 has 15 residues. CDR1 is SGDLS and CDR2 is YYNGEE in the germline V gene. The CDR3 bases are TGTGCCAGCGGCCTAGGACAGGGGCTCTCCTACGAGCAGTACTTC. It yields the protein CASGLGQGLSYEQYF.

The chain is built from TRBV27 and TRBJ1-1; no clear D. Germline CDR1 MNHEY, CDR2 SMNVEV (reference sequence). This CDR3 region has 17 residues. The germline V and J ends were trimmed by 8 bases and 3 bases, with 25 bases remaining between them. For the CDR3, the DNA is TGTGCCAGCTCTCCCAGGTTCACCCGGAGGGTGGACACTGAAGCTTTCTTT. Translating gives CASSPRFTRRVDTEAFF.